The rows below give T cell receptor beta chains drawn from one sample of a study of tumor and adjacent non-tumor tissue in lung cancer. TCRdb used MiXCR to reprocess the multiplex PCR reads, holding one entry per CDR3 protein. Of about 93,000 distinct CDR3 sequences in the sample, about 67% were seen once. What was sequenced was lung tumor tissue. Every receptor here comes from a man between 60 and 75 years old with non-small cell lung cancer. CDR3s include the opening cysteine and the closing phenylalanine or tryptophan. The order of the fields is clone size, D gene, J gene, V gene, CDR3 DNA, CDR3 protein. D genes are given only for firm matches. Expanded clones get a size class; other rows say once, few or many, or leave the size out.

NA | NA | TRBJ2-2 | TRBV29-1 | TGCAGCGTTCAACAGGGAAGTACCGGGGAAATGTTTTTT | CSVQQGSTGEMFF
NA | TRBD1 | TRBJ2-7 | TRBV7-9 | TGTGCCAGCAGCCTCAGACAGGGGTACGAGGAGTACTTC | CASSLRQGYEEYF
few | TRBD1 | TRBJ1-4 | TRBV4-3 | TGCGCCAACAGCCAATTCCAGGGGGGATCCGAAGAACTGTTTTTT | CANSQFQGGSEELFF
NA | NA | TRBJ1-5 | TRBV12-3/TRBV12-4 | TGTGCCAGCAGTTTTGACACTCACAATCAGCCCAAGCATTTT | CASSFDTHNQPKHF
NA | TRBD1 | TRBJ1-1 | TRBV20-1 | TGCAGTGCTAGGGATTTTACAGGGGAGTCGAACACTGAAGGTTTCTTT | CSARDFTGESNTEGFF
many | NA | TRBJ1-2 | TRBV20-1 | TGCAGTGGAACAGAGATCCGCGGTCCTTATGGCTACACCTTC | CSGTEIRGPYGYTF
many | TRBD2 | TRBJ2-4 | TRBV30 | TGTGCCTGGAGGACGAAGGTAGCGGGAGGCCAGGGGCTTCAGTACTTC | CAWRTKVAGGQGLQYF
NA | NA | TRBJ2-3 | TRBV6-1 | NA | CASSRPWGQGAYTEYF
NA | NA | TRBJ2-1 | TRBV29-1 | TGCAGCGTTGGGCCCGGAGGGGGGACTACAAACTTC | CSVGPGGGTTNF
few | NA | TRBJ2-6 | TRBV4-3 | TGCGCCAGCAGCAAAACGGGTGGTGCAGGGGCTATCTCTGGGGCCAACGTCCTGACTTTC | CASSKTGGAGAISGANVLTF
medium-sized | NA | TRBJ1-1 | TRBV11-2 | TGTGCCAGCAGCTTAGTAGGGGGGGGCATGAACACTGAAGCTTTCTTT | CASSLVGGGMNTEAFF
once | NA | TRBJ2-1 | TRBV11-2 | TGTGCCAGCAACCAGGTGACTCAGTACTACAATGAGCAGTTCTTC | CASNQVTQYYNEQFF
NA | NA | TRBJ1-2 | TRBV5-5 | TGTGCCAGCAACCCTGATATCGGAGGGTATGGCTACACCTTC | CASNPDIGGYGYTF
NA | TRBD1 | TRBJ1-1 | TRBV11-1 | TGTGCCAGCAGCTTATTCGGGGACAGCACAATTAAAGCTGAAGCTTTCTTT | CASSLFGDSTIKAEAFF
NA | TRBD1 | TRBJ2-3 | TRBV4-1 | TGCGCCAGCAACCAAGATCCCACAGGGGTGGTCACAGATACGCAGTATTTT | CASNQDPTGVVTDTQYF
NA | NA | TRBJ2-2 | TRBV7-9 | TGTGCCAGCAGCTCAGCTCCACCGAACACCGGGGAGCTGTTTTTT | CASSSAPPNTGELFF
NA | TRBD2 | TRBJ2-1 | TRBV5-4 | TGTGCCAGCAGCCCAGGACTAGCGGGGGCTAACTCCTACAATGAGCAGTTCTTC | CASSPGLAGANSYNEQFF
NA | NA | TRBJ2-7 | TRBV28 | TGTTTGATCCTCTCCCCCTACGAGCAGTACTTC | CLILSPYEQYF
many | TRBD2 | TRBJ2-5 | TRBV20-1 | TGCAGTGCTGTCCCCGGGACTAGCGGGGGGTATGAGACCCAGTACTTC | CSAVPGTSGGYETQYF
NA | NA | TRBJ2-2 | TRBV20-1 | TGCACTGCTAGAGTTAGCAGGGGCCGGACGAACACCGGGGGGCTGTTTTTT | CTARVSRGRTNTGGLFF
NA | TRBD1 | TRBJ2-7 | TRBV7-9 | TGTGCCAGCAGCTTAGCTCCGAGACAGGGGCCCGACGAGCAGTACTTC | CASSLAPRQGPDEQYF
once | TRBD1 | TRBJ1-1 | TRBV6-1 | TGTGCCAGCAGTGAAGGGAAAGGGGGCTGGGACACTGAAGCTTTCTTT | CASSEGKGGWDTEAFF
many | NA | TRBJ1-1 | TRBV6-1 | TGTGCCAGCATTAACGGGGGCGGAGACACTGAAGCTTTCTTT | CASINGGGDTEAFF
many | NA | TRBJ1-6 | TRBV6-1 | TGTGCCAGCAGCGTGACATCATCCAATTCACCCCTCCACTTT | CASSVTSSNSPLHF
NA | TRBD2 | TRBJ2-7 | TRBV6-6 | TGTGCCAGCAGTTACATGACTAGCGGGGGGAGCTCCTACGAGCAGTACTTC | CASSYMTSGGSSYEQYF
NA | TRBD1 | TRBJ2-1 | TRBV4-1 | TGCGCCAACAGCCAAGCCGCCGGGACAGAGTACAATGAGCAGTTCTTC | CANSQAAGTEYNEQFF
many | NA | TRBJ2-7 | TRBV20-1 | TGCAGTGCTAGAGCGAAAGAGGGACTGTTCTACGAGCAGTACTTC | CSARAKEGLFYEQYF
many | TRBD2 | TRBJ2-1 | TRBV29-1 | TGCAGCGCCTTACTAGCGGTGTCCTACAATGAGCAGTTCTTC | CSALLAVSYNEQFF
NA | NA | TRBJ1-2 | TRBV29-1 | TGCAGCTTGCAGACCTACTACTATGGCTATACCTTC | CSLQTYYYGYTF
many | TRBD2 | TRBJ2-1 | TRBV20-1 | TGCAGTGCTAGGACTAGCGTGTCGACGGAGCAGTTCTTC | CSARTSVSTEQFF
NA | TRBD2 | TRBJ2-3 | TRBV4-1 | TGCGCCAACAGCCAAGATTGGACTAGCGGGGGTAAAGGTACAAATACGCAGTATTTT | CANSQDWTSGGKGTNTQYF
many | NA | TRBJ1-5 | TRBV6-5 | TGTGCCAGCAGTTACTCAGTAAGCCTTCCCCAGCATTTT | CASSYSVSLPQHF
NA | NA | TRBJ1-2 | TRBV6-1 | TGTGTCATCAGTGAAGGACACCTGGTCTATGGCTACACCTTC | CVISEGHLVYGYTF
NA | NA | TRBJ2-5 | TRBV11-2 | TGTGCCAACAGCTTAAATCGGAAGACCCAGTACTTC | CANSLNRKTQYF
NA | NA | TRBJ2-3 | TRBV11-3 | TGTGCCAGCAGCCACGACAGGCCGGATACGCAGTATTTT | CASSHDRPDTQYF
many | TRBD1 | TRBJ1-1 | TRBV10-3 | TGTGCCAGTACAGGGGGACTACACACTGAAGCTTTCTTT | CASTGGLHTEAFF
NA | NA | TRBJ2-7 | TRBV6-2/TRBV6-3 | TGTGACAGCAGCCCCACTCAAGGGACCTACGAGCAGTACTTC | CDSSPTQGTYEQYF
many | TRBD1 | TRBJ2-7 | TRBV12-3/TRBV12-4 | TGTGCCAGCAGTTTGCAAGGACAGGGAAGATACGAGCAGTACTTC | CASSLQGQGRYEQYF
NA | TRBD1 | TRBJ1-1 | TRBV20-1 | TGCAGTGCTAGCCGGACAGGCGCGAACACTGAAGCTTTCTTT | CSASRTGANTEAFF
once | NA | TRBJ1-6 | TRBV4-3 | TGCACCAGCAGCGAATCTGGCAGCTTACCCCTCCACTTT | CTSSESGSLPLHF
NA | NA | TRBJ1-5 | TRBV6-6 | TGTGCTAGCATTACCCGAGATGGCAATCAGCCCCATCATTTT | CASITRDGNQPHHF
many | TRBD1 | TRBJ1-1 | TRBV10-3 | TGTGCCATCAGTGAGTCCGGGACAGGGAGTGAAGCTTTCTTT | CAISESGTGSEAFF
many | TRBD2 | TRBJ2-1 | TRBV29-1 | TGCAGCGTTGGACTAGCCCCCAATGAGCAGTTCTTC | CSVGLAPNEQFF
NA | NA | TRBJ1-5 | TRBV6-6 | TGTGCTAGCAGTTATGGGGACACCAATCAGCCCAAGTATTTT | CASSYGDTNQPKYF
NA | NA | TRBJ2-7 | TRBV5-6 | TGTGCCGGCAGCGATCGGGACCGGGGGAACGAGCAGTACTTC | CAGSDRDRGNEQYF
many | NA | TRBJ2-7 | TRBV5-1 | TGCGCCAGCAGCTTGGCTGGGGGTTACTACGAGCAGTACTTC | CASSLAGGYYEQYF
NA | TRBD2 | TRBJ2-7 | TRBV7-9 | TGTGCCAGCAACTTAGAAGGGACTAGCGGGGTGAGTGAGCAGTACTTC | CASNLEGTSGVSEQYF
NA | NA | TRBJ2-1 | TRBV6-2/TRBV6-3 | TGTGCCAGCTACACCCCGATAATGGCGGGGGACAAAGAGCAGTTCTTC | CASYTPIMAGDKEQFF
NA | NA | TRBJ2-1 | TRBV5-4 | TGTGCCAGCAGCTTGGTCGGGATCAACAATGAGCAATTCTTC | CASSLVGINNEQFF
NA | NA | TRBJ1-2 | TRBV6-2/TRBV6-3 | TGTGCCAGCAATCGAACAACAGGAGTGATAAGGGGCTACACCTTC | CASNRTTGVIRGYTF
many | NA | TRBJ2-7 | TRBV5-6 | TGTGCCAGCAGCTTGATGGGCTCCGGAAGCTACGAGCAGTACTTC | CASSLMGSGSYEQYF
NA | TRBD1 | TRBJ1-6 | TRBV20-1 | TGCAGTGCTAGGAGATCAGGACAGGGTGGTTCACCCCCCCACTTT | CSARRSGQGGSPPHF
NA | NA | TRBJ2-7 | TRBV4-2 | TGTGCCAGCAGCCAAGATGTGAGCTCCTACATGCAGTACTTC | CASSQDVSSYMQYF
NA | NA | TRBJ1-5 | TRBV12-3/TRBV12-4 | TGTGCCAGCAGTTCAATGTTGGACAGCTATAGCAATCAGCCCCAACATTTT | CASSSMLDSYSNQPQHF
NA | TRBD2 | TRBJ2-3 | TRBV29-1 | TGCAGTGTCGAAGGGACTAGCGGGGGGAGGAGCACAGATACGCAGTGTTTT | CSVEGTSGGRSTDTQCF
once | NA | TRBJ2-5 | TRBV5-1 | TGCGCCAGTCCGGTGAAGGTAGGAAGAGACCAGTACTTC | CASPVKVGRDQYF
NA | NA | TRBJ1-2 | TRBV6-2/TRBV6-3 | TGTGCCAGCAGAACGGGGACGTCAGTTGGCTACACCTTC | CASRTGTSVGYTF
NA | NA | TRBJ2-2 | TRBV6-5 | TGTTCCAGCAGTTTAGTTCCCGGACTAACCACCGGGGAGCTGTTTTTT | CSSSLVPGLTTGELFF
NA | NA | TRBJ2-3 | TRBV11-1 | TGTTTCAGCAGCTTAGAGCTAGTCCGGGCAGATACGCTGTATTTT | CFSSLELVRADTLYF